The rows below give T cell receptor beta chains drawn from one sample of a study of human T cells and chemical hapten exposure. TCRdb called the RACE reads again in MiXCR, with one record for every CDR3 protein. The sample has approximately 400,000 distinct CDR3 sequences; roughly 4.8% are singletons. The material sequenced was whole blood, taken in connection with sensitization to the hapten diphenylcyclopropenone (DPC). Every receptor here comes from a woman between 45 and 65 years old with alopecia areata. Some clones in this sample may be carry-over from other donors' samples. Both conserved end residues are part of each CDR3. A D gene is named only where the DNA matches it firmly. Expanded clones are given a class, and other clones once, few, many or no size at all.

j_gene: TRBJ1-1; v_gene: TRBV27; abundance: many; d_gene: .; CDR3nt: TGTGCCATCAGCAGGGGTGGAGGCACTGAAGCTTTCTTT; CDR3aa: CAISRGGGTEAFF
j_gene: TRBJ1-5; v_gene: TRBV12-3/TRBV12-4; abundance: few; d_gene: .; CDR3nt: TGTGCCAGCAGTTTCGTTCCCGGGGCGGATAGCAATCAGCCCCAGCATTTT; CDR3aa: CASSFVPGADSNQPQHF
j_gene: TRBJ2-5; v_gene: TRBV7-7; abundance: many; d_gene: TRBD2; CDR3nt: TGTGCCAGCAGCTTAGGAGCGGGAGGCCAAGAGACCCAGTACTTC; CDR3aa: CASSLGAGGQETQYF
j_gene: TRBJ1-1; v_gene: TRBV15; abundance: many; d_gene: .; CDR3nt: TGTGCCACCAGCCGTTTAGGGAACACTGAAGCTTTCTTT; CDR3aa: CATSRLGNTEAFF
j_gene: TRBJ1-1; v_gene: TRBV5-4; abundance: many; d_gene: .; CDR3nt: TGTGCCAGCAGCAAAAGCGAAGGTAATTTGCACACTGAAGCTTTCTTT; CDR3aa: CASSKSEGNLHTEAFF
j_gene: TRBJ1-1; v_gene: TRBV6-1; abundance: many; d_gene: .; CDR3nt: TGTGCCAGCACCCTCCGGGCCCCTCCTGAAGCTTTCTTT; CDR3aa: CASTLRAPPEAFF
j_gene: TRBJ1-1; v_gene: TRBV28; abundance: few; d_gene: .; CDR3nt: TGTGCCAGCAGTCCAATCCGGACGGAAGAAGCTTTCTTT; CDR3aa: CASSPIRTEEAFF
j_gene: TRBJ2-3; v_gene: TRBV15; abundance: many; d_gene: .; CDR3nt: TGTGCCACCAGCAGACGGGGCATCGGCACAGATACGCAGTATTTT; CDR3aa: CATSRRGIGTDTQYF
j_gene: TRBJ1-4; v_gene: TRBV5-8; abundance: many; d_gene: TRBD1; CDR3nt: TGTGCCAGCAGCTTGGGACAGGGGGCAAGTGAAAAACTGTTTTTT; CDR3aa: CASSLGQGASEKLFF
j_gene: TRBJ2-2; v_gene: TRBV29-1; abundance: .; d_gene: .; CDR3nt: TGCAGCGTAAGGATGGGGGTTGAGGTTAACACCGGGGAGCTGTTTTTT; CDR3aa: CSVRMGVEVNTGELFF
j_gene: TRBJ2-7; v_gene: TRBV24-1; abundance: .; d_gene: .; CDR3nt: TGTGCCACCAGTGACTCCCGGGACGGCTCCTACGAGCAGTACTTC; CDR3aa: CATSDSRDGSYEQYF
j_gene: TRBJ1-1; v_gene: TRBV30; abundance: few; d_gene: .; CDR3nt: TGTGCCTGGATCCTACCCGAGACCACTGAAGCTTTCTTT; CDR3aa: CAWILPETTEAFF
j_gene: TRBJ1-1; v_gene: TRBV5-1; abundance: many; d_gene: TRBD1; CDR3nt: TGCGCCAGCAGCGGTACAGGGGGCCGGTCGAACACTGAAGCTTTCTTT; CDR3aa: CASSGTGGRSNTEAFF
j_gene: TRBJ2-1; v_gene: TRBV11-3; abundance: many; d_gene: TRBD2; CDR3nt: TGTGCCAGCAGCTCCACCCTACTAGCGGGAGGTACGAGGCAGCAGTTCTTC; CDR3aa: CASSSTLLAGGTRQQFF
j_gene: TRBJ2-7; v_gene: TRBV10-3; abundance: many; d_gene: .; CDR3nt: TGTGCCATCAGTGAGTCGAAGCCCCAGAGGGGGTACGAGCAGTACTTC; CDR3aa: CAISESKPQRGYEQYF
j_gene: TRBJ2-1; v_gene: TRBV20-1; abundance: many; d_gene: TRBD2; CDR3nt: TGCAGTGCTATAGCGGGATTTAGCTCCTACAATGAGCAGTTCTTC; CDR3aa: CSAIAGFSSYNEQFF